A single sample is the source of the 15 T cell receptor beta chains below, sequenced in a study of cytomegalovirus exposure and HLA in healthy donors. This PCR relied on a set of 60 Vbeta primers and 13 Jbeta primers. Libraries were prepared by immunoSEQ multiplex PCR; TCRdb keeps only in-frame clonotypes and omits some of them. The top ten clones hold about 5% of a sample with approximately 100,000 clones, less than 9.5% of them seen once. Sequences were obtained from PBMCs. The origin of the receptors is a man between 45 and 60 years old in good health and CMV-seropositive.

The chain recombines TRBV5-1 with TRBJ2-5; a weak D match, TRBD1 (6 bases). V was shortened by 0 bases and J by 5 bases, with 11 bases between the two germline ends. Germline assignment: CDR1 SGHRS and CDR2 YFSETQ. The CDR3 has 14 residues. The DNA of the CDR3 is TGCGCCAGCAGCTTGGGTCAGGGGCGGGAGACCCAGTACTTC. Translating it yields CASSLGQGRETQYF.

V is TRBV6-1 and J is TRBJ1-3, with TRBD1 matching 8 bases. Germline assignment: CDR1 MNHNS and CDR2 SASEGT. With 7 bases clipped from V and 4 bases from J, the junction kept 6 bases outside the gene matches. This CDR3 has 14 amino acids. The chain's CDR3 is CASNRQGSGNTIYF. In DNA form, the CDR3 reads TGTGCCAGCAACCGACAGGGGTCCGGAAACACCATATATTTT.

This clone was picked up a small number of times. This chain links TRBV4-2 with TRBJ2-7, with TRBD2 matching 15 bases. The V gene's germline CDR1 is LGHNA and CDR2 YNFKEQ. The CDR3 is 16 amino acids. The V segment lost 0 bases and the J segment 9 bases; nucleotides outside the gene matches: 6. CDR3 sequence: CASSQDPGLAGGGQYF. In DNA, the CDR3 is TGTGCCAGCAGCCAAGACCCCGGACTAGCGGGAGGGGGGCAGTACTTC.

This clone came up a few times. V usage is TRBV28 and J usage is TRBJ2-3; D uncertain. Germline V lookup: CDR1 MDHEN, CDR2 SYDVKM. The CDR3 runs 14 residues. Trimming shortened V by 8 bases and J by 2 bases, and 14 bases separated the two germline ends. CDR3 nucleotide sequence: TGTGCCAGCGAGAAGGAGAGCTACACAGATACGCAGTATTTT. Its translation is CASEKESYTDTQYF.

The chain couples TRBV6-5 to TRBJ2-2; possibly TRBD1 for D (5 bases). Germline-derived CDR1 and CDR2 are MNHEY and SVGAGI. The CDR3 consists of 14 residues. The V gene lost 2 bases and the J gene lost 6 bases, with 10 bases spanning the gap. The CDR3 bases are TGTGCCAGCAGTTACCCCCGACAGCCCGGGGAGCTGTTTTTT. This translates into CASSYPRQPGELFF.

This clone has a handful of counts. Other DNA sequences of this sample code for an identical CDR3. V and J are TRBV5-1 and TRBJ1-1; TRBD1 might be the D (5 bases). V lost 2 bases and J lost 4, with 9 bases in between. This CDR3 is built from 13 residues. Germline assignment: CDR1 SGHRS and CDR2 YFSETQ. The CDR3 loop reads CASSFGGFTEAFF. The CDR3 coding sequence is TGCGCCAGCAGCTTTGGGGGGTTCACTGAAGCTTTCTTT.

As regards this clone: Other nucleotide sequences in the sample specify the same CDR3. This chain uses TRBV27 with TRBJ1-2, with TRBD1 identical over 9 bases. The CDR3 runs to 14 residues. Per germline, CDR1 MNHEY and CDR2 SMNVEV (reference sequence). Germline trimming cut 4 bases from V and 5 bases from J; bases unmatched to any gene: 5. Written as DNA, the CDR3 is TGTGCCAGCAGTTCCGGGGACAGGGCGTATGGCTACACCTTC. Translating it yields CASSSGDRAYGYTF.

The J gene is TRBJ2-1, the V gene TRBV19; 9 positions match TRBD1. With 8 bases clipped from V and 2 bases from J, the junction kept 7 bases outside the gene matches. The CDR3 totals 15 residues. Per the germline V gene, CDR1 is LNHDA and CDR2 is SQIVND (reference sequence). Here the CDR3 DNA reads TGTGCCAGTTCCGGGACAGGGAGGCCCTACAATGAGCAGTTCTTC. Its protein is CASSGTGRPYNEQFF.

The chain combines TRBV30 with TRBJ2-7; 9 nucleotides align to TRBD2. This CDR3 contains 17 residues. V dropped 1 base and J dropped 2; count of bases not matched to a gene: 12. Germline V gives CDR1 GTSNPN, CDR2 SVGIG (reference sequence). CDR3 nucleotide sequence: TGTGCCTGGAGTGCCCGCCCGACTAGCGGTGCTACCTACGAGCAGTACTTC. Its translation: CAWSARPTSGATYEQYF.

The rearrangement links TRBV6-5 to TRBJ1-1; possible D gene TRBD1, 5 bases. CDR1 is MNHEY and CDR2 is SVGAGI in the germline V gene. This CDR3 has 16 amino acids. Between the trimmed V and J ends, which lost 2 bases and 5 bases, there was a span of 18 bases. CDR3 sequence reads: CASSYPTGAGNTEAFF. In DNA form, the CDR3 reads TGTGCCAGCAGTTACCCAACAGGTGCGGGAAATACTGAAGCTTTCTTT.

This chain joins TRBV25-1 and TRBJ2-7; 9 nucleotides align to TRBD1. In germline, CDR1 is MGHDK, CDR2 SYGVNS. CDR3 size: 16 residues. V was clipped by 4 bases and J by 5 bases; unmatched bases: 12. CDR3 DNA: TGTGCCAGCAGTGCGTATTACGGGACAGGGACTGACGAGCAGTACTTC. Residues: CASSAYYGTGTDEQYF.

This chain joins TRBV27 and TRBJ2-7; a possible D gene is TRBD2 (6 bases). Trimming took off 1 base at V and 6 bases at J, with 19 bases between the two ends. CDR3 length: 16 residues. Germline-derived CDR1 and CDR2 are MNHEY and SMNVEV (reference sequence). CDR3 sequence: CASSLFGGGGEGEQYF. The CDR3 DNA is TGTGCCAGCAGTTTATTCGGCGGCGGAGGGGAAGGCGAGCAGTACTTC.

V is TRBV30 and J is TRBJ2-3; tentative D call: TRBD1 (5 bases). Trimming removed 1 base from V and 4 bases from J, with 9 bases in between. Germline CDR1 reads GTSNPN; CDR2 reads SVGIG (reference sequence). This CDR3 comprises 13 residues. CDR3 DNA sequence: TGTGCCTGGAGTGGGGGCGGAGCAGATACGCAGTATTTT. Its protein is CAWSGGGADTQYF.

This clone was detected a few times. The chain has TRBV4-1 and TRBJ1-2; 8 bases are a match to TRBD1. The germline V gene encodes CDR1 MGHRA and CDR2 YSYEKL. This CDR3 region has 16 residues. V lost 0 bases to trimming and J lost 8 bases; unmatched junction nucleotides: 11. CDR3 region: CASSQEGTGRLGGYTF. The CDR3, as DNA: TGCGCCAGCAGCCAAGAAGGGACAGGACGTCTGGGGGGCTACACCTTC.

This clone was recorded a few times. This sequence joins TRBV19 and TRBJ1-2; maybe TRBD1 (6 bases). Germline CDR1 reads LNHDA; CDR2 reads SQIVND (reference sequence). The CDR3 covers 15 residues. V lost 3 bases, J lost 7 bases, and 18 bases lay in between. The CDR3 is CASSIPPGGAAGYTF. In DNA form, the CDR3 reads TGTGCCAGTAGTATTCCTCCGGGGGGGGCAGCTGGCTACACCTTC. The full variable domain, its missing parts supplied by reference TRBV19 and TRBJ1-2, is DGGITQSPKYLFRKEGQNVTLSCEQNLNHDAMYWYRQDPGQGLRLIYYSQIVNDFQKGDIAEGYSVSREKKESFPLTVTSAQKNPTAFYLCASSIPPGGAAGYTFGSGTRLTVV.